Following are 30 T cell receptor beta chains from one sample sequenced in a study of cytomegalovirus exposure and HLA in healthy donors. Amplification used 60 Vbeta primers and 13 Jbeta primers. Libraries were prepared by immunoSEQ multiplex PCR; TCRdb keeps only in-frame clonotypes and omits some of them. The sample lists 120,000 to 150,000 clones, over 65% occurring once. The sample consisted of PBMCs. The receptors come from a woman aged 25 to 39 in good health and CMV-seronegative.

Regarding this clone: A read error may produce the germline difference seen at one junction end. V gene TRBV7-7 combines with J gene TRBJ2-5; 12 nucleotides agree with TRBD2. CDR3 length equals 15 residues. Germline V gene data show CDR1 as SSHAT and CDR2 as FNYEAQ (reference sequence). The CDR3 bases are TGTGCTAGCAGCTTAGCTAGCGGGGGGGTGGAGACCCAGTACTTC. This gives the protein CASSLASGGVETQYF. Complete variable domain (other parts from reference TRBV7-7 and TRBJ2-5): GAGVSQSPRYKVTKRGQDVTLRCDPISSHATLYWYQQALGQGPEFLTYFNYEAQPDKSGLPSDRFSAERPEGSISTLTIQRTEQRDSAMYRCASSLASGGVETQYFGPGTRLLVL.

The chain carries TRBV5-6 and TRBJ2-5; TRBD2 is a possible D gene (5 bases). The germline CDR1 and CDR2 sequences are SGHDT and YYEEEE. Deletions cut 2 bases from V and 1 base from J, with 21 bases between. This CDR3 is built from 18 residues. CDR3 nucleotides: TGTGCCAGCAGCTTCGGGCCGTACAAGGGAGCTCCCCAAGAGACCCAGTACTTC. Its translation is CASSFGPYKGAPQETQYF.

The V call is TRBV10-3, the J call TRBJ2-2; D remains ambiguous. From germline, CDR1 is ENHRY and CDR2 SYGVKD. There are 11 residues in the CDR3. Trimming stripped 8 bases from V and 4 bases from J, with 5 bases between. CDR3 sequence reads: CAIESTGELFF. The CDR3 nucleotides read TGTGCCATCGAGAGCACCGGGGAGCTGTTTTTT.

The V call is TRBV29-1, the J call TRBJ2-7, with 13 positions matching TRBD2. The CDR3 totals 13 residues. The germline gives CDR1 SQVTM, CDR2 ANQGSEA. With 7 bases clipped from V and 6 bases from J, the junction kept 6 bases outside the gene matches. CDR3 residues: CSAALAGGPEQYF. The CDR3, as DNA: TGCAGCGCTGCACTAGCGGGAGGGCCCGAGCAGTACTTC.

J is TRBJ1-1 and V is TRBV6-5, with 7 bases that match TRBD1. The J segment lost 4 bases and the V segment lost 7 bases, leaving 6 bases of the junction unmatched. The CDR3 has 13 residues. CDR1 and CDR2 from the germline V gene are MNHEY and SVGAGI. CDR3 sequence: CASTLPGGTEAFF. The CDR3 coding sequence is TGTGCCAGCACCCTCCCAGGGGGCACTGAAGCTTTCTTT.

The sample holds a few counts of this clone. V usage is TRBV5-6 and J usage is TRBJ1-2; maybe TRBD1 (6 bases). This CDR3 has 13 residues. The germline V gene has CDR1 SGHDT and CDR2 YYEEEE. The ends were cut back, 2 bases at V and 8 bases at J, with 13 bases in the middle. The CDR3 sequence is CASSFSQGDGYTF. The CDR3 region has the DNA TGTGCCAGCAGCTTCTCACAGGGAGACGGCTACACCTTC.

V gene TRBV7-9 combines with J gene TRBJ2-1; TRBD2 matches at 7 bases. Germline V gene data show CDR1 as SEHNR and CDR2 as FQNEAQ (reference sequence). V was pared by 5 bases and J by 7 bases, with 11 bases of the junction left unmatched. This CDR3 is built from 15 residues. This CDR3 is CASSVRGGPQNEQFF. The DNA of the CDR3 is TGTGCCAGCAGCGTGCGGGGAGGGCCCCAGAATGAGCAGTTCTTC. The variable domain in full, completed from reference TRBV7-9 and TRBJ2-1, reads DTGVSQNPRHKITKRGQNVTFRCDPISEHNRLYWYRQTLGQGPEFLTYFQNEAQLEKSRLLSDRFSAERPKGSFSTLEIQRTEQGDSAMYLCASSVRGGPQNEQFFGPGTRLTVL.

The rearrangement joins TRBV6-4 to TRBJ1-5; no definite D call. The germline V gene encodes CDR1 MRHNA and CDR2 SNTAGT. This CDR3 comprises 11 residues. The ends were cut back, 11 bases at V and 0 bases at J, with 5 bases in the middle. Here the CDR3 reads CALYSNQPQHF. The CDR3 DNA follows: TGTGCCTTATATAGCAATCAGCCCCAGCATTTT.

The CDR3 is CASSYLQGGSDTQYF. The DNA for the CDR3 is TGTGCCAGCAGTTACTTGCAGGGGGGCTCAGATACGCAGTATTTT. This rearrangement joins TRBV6-6 to TRBJ2-3, with TRBD1 as a possible D gene (7 bases). Per the germline V gene, CDR1 is MNHNY and CDR2 is SVGAGI (reference sequence). The CDR3 sequence is 15 residues long. Trimming removed 1 base from V and 4 bases from J, with 12 bases in between.

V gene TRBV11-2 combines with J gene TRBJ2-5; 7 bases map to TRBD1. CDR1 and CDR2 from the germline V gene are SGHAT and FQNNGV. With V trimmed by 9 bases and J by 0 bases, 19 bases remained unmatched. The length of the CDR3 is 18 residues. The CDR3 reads CASRKWSGTALNQETQYF. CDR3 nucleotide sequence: TGTGCCAGTAGAAAATGGTCCGGGACAGCCCTTAACCAAGAGACCCAGTACTTC.

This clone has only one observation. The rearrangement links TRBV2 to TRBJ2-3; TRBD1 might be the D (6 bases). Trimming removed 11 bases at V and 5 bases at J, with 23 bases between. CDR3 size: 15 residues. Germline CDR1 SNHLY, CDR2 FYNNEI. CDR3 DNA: TGTGCCTCAGCCGGCGGGCAGGGGCCAGGAGATACGCAGTATTTT. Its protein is CASAGGQGPGDTQYF.

The CDR3 loop reads CASSLQFGELFF. DNA of the CDR3: TGTGCCAGCAGCTTACAGTTCGGGGAGCTGTTTTTT. V gene TRBV7-8 combines with J gene TRBJ2-2; no firm D call. Germline-derived CDR1 and CDR2 are SGHVS and FQNEAQ. Trimming stripped 2 bases from V and 7 bases from J, with 5 bases between. The CDR3 has 12 residues. The full variable domain, rest sourced from reference TRBV7-8 and TRBJ2-2, is GAGVSQSPRYKVAKRGQDVALRCDPISGHVSLFWYQQALGQGPEFLTYFQNEAQLDKSGLPSDRFFAERPEGSVSTLKIQRTQQEDSAVYLCASSLQFGELFFGEGSRLTVL.

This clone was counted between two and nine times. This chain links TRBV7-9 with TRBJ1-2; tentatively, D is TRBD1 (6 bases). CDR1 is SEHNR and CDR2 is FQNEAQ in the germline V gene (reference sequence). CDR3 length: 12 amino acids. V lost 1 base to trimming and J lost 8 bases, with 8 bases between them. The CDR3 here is CASSLVGQGYTF. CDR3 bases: TGTGCCAGCAGCTTAGTTGGACAGGGCTACACCTTC.

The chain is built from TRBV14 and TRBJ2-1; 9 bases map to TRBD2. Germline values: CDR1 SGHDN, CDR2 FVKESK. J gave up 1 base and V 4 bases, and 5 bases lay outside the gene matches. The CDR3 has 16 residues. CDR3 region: CASSLRLADSYNEQFF. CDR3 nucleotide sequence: TGTGCCAGCAGCCTGCGACTAGCGGATTCCTACAATGAGCAGTTCTTC.

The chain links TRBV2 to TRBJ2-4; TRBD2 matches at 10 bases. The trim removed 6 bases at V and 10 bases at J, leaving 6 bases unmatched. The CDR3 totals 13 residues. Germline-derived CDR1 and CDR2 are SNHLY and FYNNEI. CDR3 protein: CASRPRLAGIQYF. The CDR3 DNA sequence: TGTGCCAGCAGGCCCAGACTAGCGGGTATTCAGTACTTC.

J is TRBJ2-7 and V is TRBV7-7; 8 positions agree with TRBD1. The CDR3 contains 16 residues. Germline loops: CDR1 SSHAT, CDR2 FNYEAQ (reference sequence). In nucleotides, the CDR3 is TGTGCTAGCAGCTTAGGACACGTGACAGGACAGGGCGAGCAGTACGTC. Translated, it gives CASSLGHVTGQGEQYV.

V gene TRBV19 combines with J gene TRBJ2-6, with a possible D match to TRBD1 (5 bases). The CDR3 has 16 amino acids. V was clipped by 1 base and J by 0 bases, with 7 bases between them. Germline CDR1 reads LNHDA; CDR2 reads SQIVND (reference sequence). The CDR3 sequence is CASSIVGLSGANVLTF. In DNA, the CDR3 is TGTGCCAGTAGTATAGTGGGGCTCTCTGGGGCCAACGTCCTGACTTTC.

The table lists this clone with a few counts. CDR3 loop: CASSDRGDTEAFF. The CDR3 nucleotides read TGTGCCAGTTCGGACAGGGGAGACACTGAAGCTTTCTTT. The V gene is TRBV19, the J gene TRBJ1-1; 9 bases map to TRBD1. The V gene end was trimmed by 8 bases and the J gene end by 3 bases; junction bases not matched to a gene: 4. Germline V CDR1 and CDR2: LNHDA, SQIVND (reference sequence). CDR3 length: 13 amino acids.

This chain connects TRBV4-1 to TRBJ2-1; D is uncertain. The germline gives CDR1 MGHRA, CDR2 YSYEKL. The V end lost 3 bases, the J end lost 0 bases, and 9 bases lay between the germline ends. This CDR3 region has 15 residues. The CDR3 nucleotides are TGCGCCAGCAGCCACCCCCGGTCCTCCTACAATGAGCAGTTCTTC. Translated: CASSHPRSSYNEQFF.

CDR3 amino acids: CASSLSRQLYEQYV. Here the CDR3 DNA reads TGTGCCAGCAGTTTATCGAGACAGCTGTACGAGCAGTACGTC. This sequence joins TRBV27 and TRBJ2-7, with D possibly matching TRBD1 (5 bases). Germline V gene sequence: CDR1 MNHEY, CDR2 SMNVEV (reference sequence). V was clipped by 0 bases and J by 4 bases, with 10 bases between them. This CDR3 spans 14 amino acids.

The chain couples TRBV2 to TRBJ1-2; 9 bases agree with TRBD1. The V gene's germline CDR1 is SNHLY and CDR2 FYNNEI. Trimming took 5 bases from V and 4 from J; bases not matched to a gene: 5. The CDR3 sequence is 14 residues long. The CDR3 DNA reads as TGTGCCAGCAGTCCGGGACAGGGAGGCTATGGCTACACCTTC. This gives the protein CASSPGQGGYGYTF.

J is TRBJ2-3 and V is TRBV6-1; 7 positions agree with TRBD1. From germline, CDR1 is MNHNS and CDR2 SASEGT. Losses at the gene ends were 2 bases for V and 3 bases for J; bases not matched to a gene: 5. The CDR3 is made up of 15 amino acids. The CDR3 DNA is TGTGCCAGCAGTGAAAACAGGGGTGGTACAGATACGCAGTATTTT. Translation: CASSENRGGTDTQYF.

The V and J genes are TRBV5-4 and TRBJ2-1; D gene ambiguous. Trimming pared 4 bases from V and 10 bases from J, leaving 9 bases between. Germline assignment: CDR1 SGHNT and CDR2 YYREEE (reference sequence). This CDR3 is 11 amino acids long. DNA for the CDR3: TGTGCCAGCAGCACCGACTGGGAGCAGTTCTTC. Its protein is CASSTDWEQFF. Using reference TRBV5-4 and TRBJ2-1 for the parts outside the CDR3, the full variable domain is ETGVTQSPTHLIKTRGQQVTLRCSSQSGHNTVSWYQQALGQGPQFIFQYYREEENGRGNFPPRFSGLQFPNYSSELNVNALELDDSALYLCASSTDWEQFFGPGTRLTVL.

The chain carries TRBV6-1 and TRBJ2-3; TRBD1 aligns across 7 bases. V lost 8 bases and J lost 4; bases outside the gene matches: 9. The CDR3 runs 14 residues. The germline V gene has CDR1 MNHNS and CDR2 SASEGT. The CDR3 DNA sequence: TGTGCCAGCCCCGCGACAGGGATGGCAGATACGCAGTATTTT. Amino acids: CASPATGMADTQYF.

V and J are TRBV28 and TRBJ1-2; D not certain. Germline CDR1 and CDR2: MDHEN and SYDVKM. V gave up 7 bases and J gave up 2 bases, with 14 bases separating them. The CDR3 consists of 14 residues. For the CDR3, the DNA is TGTGCCAGCATCTCAGGAGGGTCCAACTATGGCTACACCTTC. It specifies CASISGGSNYGYTF.

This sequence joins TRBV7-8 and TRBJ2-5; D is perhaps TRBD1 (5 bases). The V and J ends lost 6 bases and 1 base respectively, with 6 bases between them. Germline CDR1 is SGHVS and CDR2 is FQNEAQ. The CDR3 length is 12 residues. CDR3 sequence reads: CASSDSQETQYF. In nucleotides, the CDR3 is TGTGCCAGCAGTGACAGCCAAGAGACCCAGTACTTC.

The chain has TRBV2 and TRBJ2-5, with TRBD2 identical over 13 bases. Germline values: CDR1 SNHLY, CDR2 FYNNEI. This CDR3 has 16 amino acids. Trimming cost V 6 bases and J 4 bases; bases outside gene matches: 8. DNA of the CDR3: TGTGCCAGCAGGAGACCCACTAGCGGGGGGGCAGAGACCCAGTACTTC. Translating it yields CASRRPTSGGAETQYF. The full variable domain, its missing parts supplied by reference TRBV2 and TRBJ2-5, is EPEVTQTPSHQVTQMGQEVILRCVPISNHLYFYWYRQILGQKVEFLVSFYNNEISEKSEIFDDQFSVERPDGSNFTLKIRSTKLEDSAMYFCASRRPTSGGAETQYFGPGTRLLVL.

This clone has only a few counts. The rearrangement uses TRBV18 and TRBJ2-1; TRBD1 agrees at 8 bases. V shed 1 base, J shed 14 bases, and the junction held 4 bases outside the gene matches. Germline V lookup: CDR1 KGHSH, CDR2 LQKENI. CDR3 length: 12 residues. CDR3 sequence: CASSPRQGAKFF. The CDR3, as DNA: TGTGCCAGCTCACCACGGCAGGGGGCAAAGTTCTTC.

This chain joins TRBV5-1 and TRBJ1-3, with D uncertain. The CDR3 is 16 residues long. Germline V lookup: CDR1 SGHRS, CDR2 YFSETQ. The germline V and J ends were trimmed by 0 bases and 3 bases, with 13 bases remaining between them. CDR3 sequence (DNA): TGCGCCAGCAGCTTGGCTGCGGGGTCCTTTGGAAACACCATATATTTT. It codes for CASSLAAGSFGNTIYF.

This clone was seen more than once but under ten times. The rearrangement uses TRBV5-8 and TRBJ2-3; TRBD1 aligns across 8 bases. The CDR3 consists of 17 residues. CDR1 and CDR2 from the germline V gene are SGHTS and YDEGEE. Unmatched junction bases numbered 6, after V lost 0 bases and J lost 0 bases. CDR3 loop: CASSLGSGGGSTDTQYF. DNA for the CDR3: TGTGCCAGCAGCTTGGGCTCAGGGGGCGGTAGCACAGATACGCAGTATTTT. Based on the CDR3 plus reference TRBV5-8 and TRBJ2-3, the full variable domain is EAGVTQSPTHLIKTRGQQATLRCSPISGHTSVYWYQQALGLGLQFLLWYDEGEERNRGNFPPRFSGRQFPNYSSELNVNALELEDSALYLCASSLGSGGGSTDTQYFGPGTRLTVL.